This T cell receptor beta chain came from a study of neurological immune-mediated disorders. Study-wide results and caveats: Among 34 multiple sclerosis patients, 18 had repertoires that phylogenetic grouping placed in one related-CDR3 cluster, a possible signature.

The authors produced cDNA by 5'RACE using 10-nucleotide random UMIs. MiXCR, applied by TCRdb to the 5' RACE reads, yields one record per CDR3 protein. The sample lists about 89,000 distinct CDR3 sequences, just over 2.5% occurring once. This clonotype was counted at least ten times. What it binds is not known. Between the trimmed V and J ends, which lost 1 base and 10 bases, there was a span of 10 bases. The CDR3 has 12 amino acids. Germline assignment: CDR1 MNHEY and CDR2 SVGEGT. Unsorted libraries were generated from 2 million PBMCs held at -80 degrees C. This chain connects TRBV6-2 or TRBV6-3 to TRBJ1-1; D is undetermined. Input material: PBMCs. The source is a woman aged 25 to 39 with multiple sclerosis. The CDR3 DNA follows: TGTGCCAGCAGTTACTTGGAGGGTTCAGCTTTCTTT. Amino acid sequence: CASSYLEGSAFF.